The sequence of this T cell receptor beta chain was determined in a study of CD4 T cells in relation to SARS-CoV-2 and coronaviruses. Study-level background: TCR beta CDR3s were sequenced after approximately 9-day antigen culture of PBMCs. No peptide or an HIV-1 Nef peptide pool served as negative control.

As concerns this clone: Its antigen is undetermined.

Before the COVID-19 pandemic, during about 2010-2019, CD4+ T cells were taken from unexposed donors. Isolation of CD4+ T cells took place after 10 days in culture. As cell numbers allowed, unexposed-donor CD4+ T cells faced SARS-CoV-2 S/N and four cold-coronavirus spikes. Each well had approximately 2 million PBMCs in about 5% human AB serum with IL-2. Deletions cut 6 bases from V and 0 bases from J, with 10 bases between. Germline CDR1 MNHEY, CDR2 SVGAGI. CDR3 size: 14 residues. Clones were read by immunoSEQ multiplex PCR, and TCRdb kept only the in-frame ones, dropping some. The sample consists of some 19,000 clones, 70% to 80% of them appearing once.

Sequenced material: CD4+ T cells from PBMCs, cultured in vitro. The sequence was obtained from a human donor in good health. The chain has TRBV6-5 and TRBJ2-3; D is undetermined. CDR3 sequence reads: CASSAAPSTDTQYF. The DNA of the CDR3 is TGTGCCAGCAGCGCAGCCCCTAGCACAGATACGCAGTATTTT.